These T cell receptor beta chains were read from a single sample in a study of T-cell reconstitution after alpha-beta-depleted transplantation in children. TCRdb processed the PCR reads anew with MiXCR; each CDR3 protein has one entry. The profile shows tens of thousands of distinct CDR3 sequences, just under 5% of them singletons. The input for sequencing was PBMCs, mostly from graft donor cells, taken 180 days after TCRalphabeta/CD19-depleted stem cell transplant. These receptors all stem from a boy in the first two years of life who had a stem cell transplant for acute myeloid leukemia, so the T cells may come from the graft donor. Both conserved end residues are part of each CDR3. The D gene is left open where the match is weak. Where a row states a size, it is once, few, many or the class of an expanded clone; other rows omit it.

TGTGCCAGCAGCTTAGATGCTAGCGGAACCTACGAGCAGTACTTC	CASSLDASGTYEQYF	many	TRBV7-2	TRBD2	TRBJ2-7
TGTGCCAGCAGCCACAGGGGTGATGAGCAGTTCTTC	CASSHRGDEQFF	many	TRBV11-2	TRBD1	TRBJ2-1
TGCGCCAGCAGCTCACGGACAGGGAATTCACCCCTCCACTTT	CASSSRTGNSPLHF	many	TRBV5-1	TRBD1	TRBJ1-6
TGTGCCAGCAGTTTGGGGGGGTTGGAAAACTATGGCTACACCTTC	CASSLGGLENYGYTF	many	TRBV27	-	TRBJ1-2
TGTGCCAGCAGCTTAGCGTTGGTAGCGGAATACAATGAGCAGTTCTTC	CASSLALVAEYNEQFF	many	TRBV7-9	-	TRBJ2-1
TGTGCCAGCAGCACTGAGGGACTCCTCCAAGAGACCCAGTACTTC	CASSTEGLLQETQYF	many	TRBV7-2	-	TRBJ2-5
TGCAGTGCCGGTGGGGGTGGAATTAACTATGGCTACACCTTC	CSAGGGGINYGYTF	many	TRBV20-1	-	TRBJ1-2
TGTGCCAGCAGCTTAGCGCGTGGCAACGTGAAATCACCCCTCCACTTT	CASSLARGNVKSPLHF	many	TRBV7-9	-	TRBJ1-6
TGTGCCAGCAGCTTACGACGACTCTACGAGCAGTACTTC	CASSLRRLYEQYF	many	TRBV7-2	-	TRBJ2-7
TGTGCCAGCAGCTCGACAGCGGGGGCGATTACCGGGGAGCTGTTTTTT	CASSSTAGAITGELFF	many	TRBV11-2	TRBD2	TRBJ2-2
TGTGCCAGCAGCACTTACAGGGGGGAGGACACTGAAGCTTTCTTT	CASSTYRGEDTEAFF	many	TRBV11-2	TRBD1	TRBJ1-1
TGTGCCAGCAGTAGGGATCTCGGCTCCTACGAGCAGTACTTC	CASSRDLGSYEQYF	many	TRBV12-3/TRBV12-4	-	TRBJ2-7
TGTGCCAGCAGCCAAGTTGGGGGGGGGTATGGCTACACCTTC	CASSQVGGGYGYTF	many	TRBV14	-	TRBJ1-2
TGTGCCAGCAGCCCCGACAGGGCGGTACGGTACACCGGGGAGCTGTTTTTT	CASSPDRAVRYTGELFF	many	TRBV7-2	TRBD1	TRBJ2-2
TGTGCCAGCTTTGGGACGTCGAACACTGAAGCTTTCTTT	CASFGTSNTEAFF	many	TRBV5-5	-	TRBJ1-1
TGTGCCATCAGTGACCCTGGAGGGTTAGCCAAAAACATTCAGTACTTC	CAISDPGGLAKNIQYF	-	TRBV10-3	-	TRBJ2-4
TGCGCCAGCAGCTTCAAACAGGACAATCAGCCCCAGCATTTT	CASSFKQDNQPQHF	many	TRBV5-1	-	TRBJ1-5
TGCGCCAGCAGGGGGGTCGGTAGTTCTTCTGGAAACACCATATATTTT	CASRGVGSSSGNTIYF	many	TRBV5-1	-	TRBJ1-3
TGTGCCAGCTCAGGAAACACCGGGGAGCTGTTTTTT	CASSGNTGELFF	many	TRBV25-1	-	TRBJ2-2
TGTGCCAGCAGTAGGGACGTCCAAGAGACCCAGTACTTC	CASSRDVQETQYF	few	TRBV6-1	-	TRBJ2-5
TGTGCCAGCAGTTTCGGTCAATTAGGAGGGAGAGAGACCCAGTACTTC	CASSFGQLGGRETQYF	many	TRBV28	-	TRBJ2-5
TGTGCCAGCACAGGACTAGCGGGGCTGAAATTCCAAGAGACCCAGTACTTC	CASTGLAGLKFQETQYF	many	TRBV25-1	TRBD2	TRBJ2-5
TGTGCCAGCAGTTACTCGTCACAGGGGAACATTCAGTACTTC	CASSYSSQGNIQYF	many	TRBV6-5	TRBD1	TRBJ2-4
TGTGCCAGCAGCCGGGACTACCTCACAGATACGCAGTATTTT	CASSRDYLTDTQYF	many	TRBV7-7	TRBD2	TRBJ2-3
TGCAGTGCTAGAGACGCCCGTGCAACTAATGAAAAACTGTTTTTT	CSARDARATNEKLFF	many	TRBV20-1	-	TRBJ1-4
TGTGCCAGCAGCTTGGAGGCGGGAACCCTTCCTTACAATGAGCAGTTCTTC	CASSLEAGTLPYNEQFF	-	TRBV5-4	-	TRBJ2-1
TGTGCCACCAGTGATCGGACCACTCGTCACACCGGGGAGCTGTTTTTT	CATSDRTTRHTGELFF	many	TRBV24-1	-	TRBJ2-2
TGTGCCAGCAGCTTGGGACAGGTGGCAGGGGAAAAACTGTTTTTT	CASSLGQVAGEKLFF	many	TRBV7-8	TRBD1	TRBJ1-4
TGTGCCAGCTCACCATGGGAAAATGAGCAGTTCTTC	CASSPWENEQFF	-	TRBV18	-	TRBJ2-1
TGTGCCAGTAGTCCCTACTTATTCTCCTACAATGAGCAGTTCTTC	CASSPYLFSYNEQFF	many	TRBV19	-	TRBJ2-1
TGTGCCAGCAGTTTATTTCGCACAGGCAAAGAGACCCAGTACTTC	CASSLFRTGKETQYF	many	TRBV12-3/TRBV12-4	-	TRBJ2-5
TGTGCCAGTAAAAGGGGGGACAGGGTTAACTATGGCTACACCTTC	CASKRGDRVNYGYTF	many	TRBV19	TRBD1	TRBJ1-2
TGCGCCAGCAGCCCACGCTTGGCCTTCGAGTCTGGGGCCAACGTCCTGACTTTC	CASSPRLAFESGANVLTF	many	TRBV4-3	-	TRBJ2-6
TGCGCCAGCAGCCAAGATGGTCCGGGGGCCATCGATGAGCAGTTCTTC	CASSQDGPGAIDEQFF	many	TRBV4-3	-	TRBJ2-1
TGCAGTGCTAGTCAGGGGGCGCGGACCACTGAAGCTTTCTTT	CSASQGARTTEAFF	many	TRBV20-1	TRBD1	TRBJ1-1
TGTGCCAGCAGTCTACAGGGATTCGAGCAGTACTTC	CASSLQGFEQYF	many	TRBV12-3/TRBV12-4	-	TRBJ2-7
TGCGCCAGCAGCCAAGATCTATCAAGCTCCTACAATGAGCAGTTCTTC	CASSQDLSSSYNEQFF	many	TRBV4-3	-	TRBJ2-1
TGTGCCAGCAGCCTTAGTCGGGCAGATACGCAGTATTTT	CASSLSRADTQYF	few	TRBV11-2	-	TRBJ2-3
TGTGCCAGCAGCCGCCGATTAGGGGGGGACTATGGCTACACCTTC	CASSRRLGGDYGYTF	many	TRBV7-2	-	TRBJ1-2
TGCGCCAGCAGCTTGGGTCTAGCGGGCCAGAGACACAATGAGCAGTTCTTC	CASSLGLAGQRHNEQFF	few	TRBV5-1	TRBD2	TRBJ2-1
TGTGCCAGCAGTTTGGGGAGGGAGACCCAGTACTTC	CASSLGRETQYF	many	TRBV12-3/TRBV12-4	-	TRBJ2-5